These 14 T cell receptor beta chains originate from one sample sequenced in a study of blood T cell repertoires in COVID-19. TCRdb's table, derived via immunoSEQ multiplex PCR, lists solely in-frame clones and lacks some. The profile covers about 200,000 clones, with around 76% appearing a single time and about 7.8% taken by the ten largest. The source material was peripheral blood. The receptors were sampled from a woman in her fifties or sixties with COVID-19, enrolled during active disease.

V usage is TRBV11-2 and J usage is TRBJ2-7; TRBD2 aligns across 7 bases. Trimming removed 0 bases from V and 2 bases from J; junction bases left unmatched: 7. The CDR3 totals 16 residues. Germline V lookup: CDR1 SGHAT, CDR2 FQNNGV. CDR3 loop: CASSLDPGGTAYEQYF. For the CDR3, the DNA is TGTGCCAGCAGCTTAGATCCGGGGGGAACAGCCTACGAGCAGTACTTC. Drawing the rest from reference TRBV11-2 and TRBJ2-7, the complete variable domain is EAGVAQSPRYKIIEKRQSVAFWCNPISGHATLYWYQQILGQGPKLLIQFQNNGVVDDSQLPKDRFSAERLKGVDSTLKIQPAKLEDSAVYLCASSLDPGGTAYEQYFGPGTRLTVT.

The V gene is TRBV5-4, the J gene TRBJ1-2; 7 nucleotides align to TRBD1. Germline-derived CDR1 and CDR2 are SGHNT and YYREEE (reference sequence). This CDR3 is built from 14 residues. After removal of 4 bases from V and 2 bases from J, the junction contained 5 bases not matched to a gene. DNA for the CDR3: TGTGCCAGCAGCCTAGGACAGGCAAACTATGGCTACACCTTC. As protein: CASSLGQANYGYTF.

The chain employs TRBV3-1 (or the pseudogene TRBV3-2) and TRBJ1-2; a weak D match, TRBD1 (6 bases). The length of the CDR3 is 15 residues. Germline V gene lookup returns CDR1 LGHDT and CDR2 YNNKEL (reference sequence). V was clipped by 1 base and J by 8 bases, with 17 bases between them. The chain's CDR3 is CASSQVRGARSGYTF. The CDR3 DNA reads as TGTGCCAGCAGCCAAGTCAGGGGCGCCCGATCCGGCTACACCTTC.

This clone was found a few times. This chain links TRBV14 with TRBJ1-2; 7 bases line up with TRBD1. The V and J ends lost 5 bases and 9 bases, in that order; junction bases with no gene match: 12. This CDR3 region has 14 residues. Germline V CDR1 and CDR2: SGHDN, FVKESK. The CDR3 region is CASSTDREAIRYTF. The CDR3 region has the DNA TGTGCCAGCAGCACCGACAGGGAAGCTATCCGCTACACCTTC.

This clone has a single count. This chain connects TRBV28 to TRBJ1-5, with 8 bases fitting TRBD1. CDR1 is MDHEN and CDR2 is SYDVKM in the germline V gene. The CDR3 totals 15 residues. Germline trimming cut 3 bases from V and 7 bases from J; bases unmatched to any gene: 8. In DNA form, the CDR3 reads TGTGCCAGCAGTTTTGGGACAGGCCTAACCCAGCCCCAGCATTTT. Protein: CASSFGTGLTQPQHF.

The V call is TRBV6-1, the J call TRBJ2-7; 9 bases agree with TRBD2. Germline CDR1 reads MNHNS; CDR2 reads SASEGT. The CDR3 has 18 amino acids. Trimming at V came to 4 bases and at J to 3 bases, leaving 16 bases not matched to a gene. CDR3 DNA: TGTGCCAGCAGTGCCTCCGGGACTAGCTCTTATAACGGCTACGAGCAGTACTTC. Amino acids: CASSASGTSSYNGYEQYF.

This chain links TRBV28 with TRBJ2-1, with D possibly being TRBD1 (5 bases). V lost 3 bases, J lost 8 bases, and 14 bases lay in between. In germline, CDR1 is MDHEN, CDR2 SYDVKM. The CDR3 covers 14 residues. The CDR3 coding sequence is TGTGCCAGCAGTTTGGCAGGGTTCAGGGATGAGCAGTTCTTC. Protein product: CASSLAGFRDEQFF. The whole variable domain, remainder taken from reference TRBV28 and TRBJ2-1, is DVKVTQSSRYLVKRTGEKVFLECVQDMDHENMFWYRQDPGLGLRLIYFSYDVKMKEKGDIPEGYSVSREKKERFSLILESASTNQTSMYLCASSLAGFRDEQFFGPGTRLTVL.

In this sample, this clone turned up once. This chain links TRBV4-1 with TRBJ2-3, with 7 nucleotides matching TRBD2. The junction had 17 bases not matched to a gene; V was cut back by 0 bases and J by 5 bases. Germline V gene lookup returns CDR1 MGHRA and CDR2 YSYEKL. This CDR3 has 19 amino acids. The CDR3 DNA sequence: TGCGCCAGCAGCCAAGACCCGGGCCCCGGCGGGAGAGGGATAGATACGCAGTATTTT. As protein: CASSQDPGPGGRGIDTQYF.

As for this clone: A much larger clone sits a single nucleotide away, making a read error possible. Additional DNA sequences in this sample encode the identical CDR3. The chain uses TRBV19 and TRBJ1-5; 9 positions agree with TRBD1. CDR1 and CDR2 from the germline V gene are LNHDA and SQIVND (reference sequence). V lost 5 bases and J lost 7; bases outside the gene matches: 12. The length of the CDR3 is 16 residues. CDR3 sequence: CASSPPGQGGQQPQHF. The DNA for the CDR3 is TGTGCCAGTAGTCCTCCGGGACAGGGTGGCCAACAGCCCCAGCATTTT.

The V and J genes are TRBV6-5 and TRBJ2-7, with 8 bases lining up with TRBD1. Germline lookup yields CDR1 MNHEY and CDR2 SVGAGI. The ends lost 8 bases at V and 0 bases at J; junction bases unmatched: 9. CDR3 length equals 15 residues. CDR3 nucleotides: TGTGCCAGCCGCCCGAGGACAGGGCTCTCCTACGAGCAGTACGTC. Encoded protein: CASRPRTGLSYEQYV.

The chain joins TRBV18 to TRBJ2-1, with TRBD2 matching 10 bases. Germline V lookup: CDR1 KGHSH, CDR2 LQKENI. This CDR3 contains 14 residues. J gave up 8 bases and V 4 bases, and 5 bases lay outside the gene matches. For the CDR3, the DNA is TGTGCCAGCTCACTGAAGCGGGAGGGGCATGAGCAGTTCTTC. Translation gives CASSLKREGHEQFF.

This rearrangement joins TRBV6-1 to TRBJ1-5; perhaps TRBD1 as D (6 bases). The CDR3 spans 15 residues. CDR1 is MNHNS and CDR2 is SASEGT in the germline V gene. V was cut by 2 bases and J by 4 bases, with 12 bases left in between. CDR3 DNA sequence: TGTGCCAGCAGTGAACCAGGGACACGGAATCAGCCCCAGCATTTT. Translation: CASSEPGTRNQPQHF.

The chain links TRBV5-1 to TRBJ2-1; 15 bases map to TRBD2. J gave up 14 bases and V 2 bases, and 8 bases lay outside the gene matches. Germline CDR1 and CDR2: SGHRS and YFSETQ. This CDR3 contains 15 residues. Here the CDR3 reads CASSFRTSGRAQEFF. As DNA, the CDR3 is TGCGCCAGCAGCTTCAGGACTAGCGGGAGGGCCCAGGAGTTCTTC.

This chain connects TRBV11-2 to TRBJ2-2, with 11 positions matching TRBD1. Germline values: CDR1 SGHAT, CDR2 FQNNGV. The CDR3 spans 17 residues. V shed 5 bases and J 5 bases; nucleotides not matched to a gene: 10. The CDR3 DNA is TGTGCCAGCAGCGGACTAAGGGACAGGGGGATTACCGGGGAGCTGTTTTTT. Its protein product is CASSGLRDRGITGELFF.